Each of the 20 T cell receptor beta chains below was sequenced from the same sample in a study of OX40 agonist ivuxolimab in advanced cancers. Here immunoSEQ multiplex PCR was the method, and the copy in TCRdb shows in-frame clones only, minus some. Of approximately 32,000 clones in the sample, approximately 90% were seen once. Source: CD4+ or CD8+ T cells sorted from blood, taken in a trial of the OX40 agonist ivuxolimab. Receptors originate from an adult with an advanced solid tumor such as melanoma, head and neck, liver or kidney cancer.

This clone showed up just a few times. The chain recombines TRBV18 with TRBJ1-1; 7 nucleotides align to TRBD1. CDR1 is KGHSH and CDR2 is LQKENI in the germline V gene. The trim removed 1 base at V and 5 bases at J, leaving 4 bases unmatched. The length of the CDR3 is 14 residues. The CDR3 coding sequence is TGTGCCAGCTCACCACAGACAGGGCAAACTGAAGCTTTCTTT. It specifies CASSPQTGQTEAFF.

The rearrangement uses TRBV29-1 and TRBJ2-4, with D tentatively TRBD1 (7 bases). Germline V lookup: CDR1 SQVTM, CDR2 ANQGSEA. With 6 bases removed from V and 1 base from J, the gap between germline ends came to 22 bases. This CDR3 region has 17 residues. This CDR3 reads CSVAELVRGAAKNIQYF. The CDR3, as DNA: TGCAGCGTCGCCGAACTAGTCAGGGGGGCTGCCAAAAACATTCAGTACTTC.

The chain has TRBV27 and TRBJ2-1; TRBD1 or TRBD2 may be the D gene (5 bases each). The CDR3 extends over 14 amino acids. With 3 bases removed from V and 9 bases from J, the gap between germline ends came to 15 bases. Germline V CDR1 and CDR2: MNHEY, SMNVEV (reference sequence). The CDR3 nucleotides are TGTGCCAGCAGTTTTGAGGGAAGGGGAGCTGAGCAGTTCTTC. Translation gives CASSFEGRGAEQFF.

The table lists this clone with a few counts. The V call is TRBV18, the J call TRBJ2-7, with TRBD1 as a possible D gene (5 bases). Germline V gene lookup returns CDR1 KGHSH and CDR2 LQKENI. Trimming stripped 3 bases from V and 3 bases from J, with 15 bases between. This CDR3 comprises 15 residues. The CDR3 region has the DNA TGTGCCAGCTCACCCTCGACGGACATTATCTACGAGCAGTACTTC. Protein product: CASSPSTDIIYEQYF.

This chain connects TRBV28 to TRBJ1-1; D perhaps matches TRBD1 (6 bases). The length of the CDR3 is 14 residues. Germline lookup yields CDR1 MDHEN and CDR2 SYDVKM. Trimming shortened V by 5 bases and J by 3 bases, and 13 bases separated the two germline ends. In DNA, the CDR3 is TGTGCCAGCAGTCCTACCGGGACACACACTGAAGCTTTCTTT. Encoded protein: CASSPTGTHTEAFF.

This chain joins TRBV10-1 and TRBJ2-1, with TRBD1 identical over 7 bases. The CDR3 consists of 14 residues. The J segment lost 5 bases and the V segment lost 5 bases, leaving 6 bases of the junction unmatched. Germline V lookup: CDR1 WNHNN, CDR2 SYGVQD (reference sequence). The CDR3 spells CASSPDRAHNEQFF. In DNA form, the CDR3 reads TGCGCCAGCAGTCCAGACAGGGCGCACAATGAGCAGTTCTTC.

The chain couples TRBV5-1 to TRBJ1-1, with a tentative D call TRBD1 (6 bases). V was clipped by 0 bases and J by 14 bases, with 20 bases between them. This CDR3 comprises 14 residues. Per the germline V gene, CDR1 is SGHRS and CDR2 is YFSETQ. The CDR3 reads CASSLGGSGEHSFF. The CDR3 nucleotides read TGCGCCAGCAGCTTGGGAGGGTCAGGGGAACATTCCTTCTTT.

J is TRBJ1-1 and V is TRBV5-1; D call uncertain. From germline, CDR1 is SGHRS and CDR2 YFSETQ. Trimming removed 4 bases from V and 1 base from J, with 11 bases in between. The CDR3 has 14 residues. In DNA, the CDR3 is TGCGCCAGCAGCCTCCTCGGTGGGAACACTGAAGCTTTCTTT. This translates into CASSLLGGNTEAFF. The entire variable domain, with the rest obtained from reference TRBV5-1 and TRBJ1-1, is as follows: KAGVTQTPRYLIKTRGQQVTLSCSPISGHRSVSWYQQTPGQGLQFLFEYFSETQRNKGNFPGRFSGRQFSNSRSEMNVSTLELGDSALYLCASSLLGGNTEAFFGQGTRLTVV.

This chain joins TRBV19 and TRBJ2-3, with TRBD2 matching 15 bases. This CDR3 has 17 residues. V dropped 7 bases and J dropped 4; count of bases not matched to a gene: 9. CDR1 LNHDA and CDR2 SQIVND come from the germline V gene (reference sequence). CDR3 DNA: TGTGCCAGTACCCGGACTAGCGGGAGGGCCGGGGCAGATACGCAGTATTTT. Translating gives CASTRTSGRAGADTQYF.

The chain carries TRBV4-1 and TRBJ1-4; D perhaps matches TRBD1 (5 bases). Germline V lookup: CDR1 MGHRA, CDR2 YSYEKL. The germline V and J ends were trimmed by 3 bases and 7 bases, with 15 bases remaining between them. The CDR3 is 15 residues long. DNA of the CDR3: TGCGCCAGCAGCCATAAAGACAGAGAATCTGAAAAACTGTTTTTT. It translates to CASSHKDRESEKLFF.

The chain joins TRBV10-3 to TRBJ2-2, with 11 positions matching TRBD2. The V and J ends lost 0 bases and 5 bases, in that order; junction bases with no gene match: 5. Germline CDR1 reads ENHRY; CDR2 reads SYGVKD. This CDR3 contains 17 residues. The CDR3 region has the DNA TGTGCCATCAGTGAGTCAACTAGCGGGAGCAAGACCGGGGAGCTGTTTTTT. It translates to CAISESTSGSKTGELFF.

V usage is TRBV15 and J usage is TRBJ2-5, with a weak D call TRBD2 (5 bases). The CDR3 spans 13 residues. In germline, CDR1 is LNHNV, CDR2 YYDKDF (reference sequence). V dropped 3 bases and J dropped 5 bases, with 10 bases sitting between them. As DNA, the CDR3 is TGTGCCACCAGCAGTGATCGAGGGGAGACCCAGTACTTC. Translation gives CATSSDRGETQYF.

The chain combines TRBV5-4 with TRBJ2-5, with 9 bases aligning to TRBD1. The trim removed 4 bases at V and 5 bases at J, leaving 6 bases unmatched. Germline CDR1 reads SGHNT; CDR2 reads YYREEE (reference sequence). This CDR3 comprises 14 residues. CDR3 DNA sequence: TGTGCCAGCAGCCAACAGGGGGCGGGGGAGACCCAGTACTTC. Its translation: CASSQQGAGETQYF.

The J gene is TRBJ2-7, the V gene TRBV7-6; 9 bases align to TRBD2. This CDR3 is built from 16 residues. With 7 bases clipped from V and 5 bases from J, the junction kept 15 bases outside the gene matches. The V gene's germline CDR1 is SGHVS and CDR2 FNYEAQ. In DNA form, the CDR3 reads TGTGCCAGCACCTCGATTAGGGGCGGGAGGGCCCACGAGCAGTACTTC. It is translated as CASTSIRGGRAHEQYF.

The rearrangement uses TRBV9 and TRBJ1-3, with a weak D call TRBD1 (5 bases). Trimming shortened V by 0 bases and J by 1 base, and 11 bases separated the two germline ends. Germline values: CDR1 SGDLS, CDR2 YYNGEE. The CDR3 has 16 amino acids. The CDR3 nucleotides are TGTGCCAGCAGCGTAGCTACGGGGGAATCTGGAAACACCATATATTTT. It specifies CASSVATGESGNTIYF.

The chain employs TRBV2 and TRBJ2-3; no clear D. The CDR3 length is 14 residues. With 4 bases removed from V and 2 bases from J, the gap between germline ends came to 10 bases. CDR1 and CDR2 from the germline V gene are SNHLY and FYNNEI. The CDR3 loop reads CASSVMGFTDTQYF. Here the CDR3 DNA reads TGTGCCAGCAGTGTGATGGGGTTCACAGATACGCAGTATTTT.

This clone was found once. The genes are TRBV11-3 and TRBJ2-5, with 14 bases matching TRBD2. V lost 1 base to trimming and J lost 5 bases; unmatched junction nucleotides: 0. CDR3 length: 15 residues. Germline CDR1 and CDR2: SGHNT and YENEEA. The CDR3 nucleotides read TGTGCCAGCAGCTTAGGACTAGCGGGAGGGGAGACCCAGTACTTC. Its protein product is CASSLGLAGGETQYF.

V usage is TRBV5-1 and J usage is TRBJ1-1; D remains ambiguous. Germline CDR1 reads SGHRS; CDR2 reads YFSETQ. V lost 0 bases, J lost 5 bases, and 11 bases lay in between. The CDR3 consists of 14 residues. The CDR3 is CASSLGHFRTEAFF. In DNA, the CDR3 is TGCGCCAGCAGCTTGGGGCACTTTAGAACTGAAGCTTTCTTT.

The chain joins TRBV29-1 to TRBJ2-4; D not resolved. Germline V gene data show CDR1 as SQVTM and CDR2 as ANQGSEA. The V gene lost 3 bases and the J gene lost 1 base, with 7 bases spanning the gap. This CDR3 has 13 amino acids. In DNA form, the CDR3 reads TGCAGCGTTGAGTCCGAGGCCAAAAACATTCAGTACTTC. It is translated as CSVESEAKNIQYF.

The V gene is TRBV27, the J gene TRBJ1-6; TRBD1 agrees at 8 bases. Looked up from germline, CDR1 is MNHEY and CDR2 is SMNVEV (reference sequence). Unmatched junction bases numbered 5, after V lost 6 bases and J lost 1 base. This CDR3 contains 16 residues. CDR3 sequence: CASRETGASYNSPLHF. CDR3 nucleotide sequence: TGTGCCAGCAGGGAGACAGGGGCTTCCTATAATTCACCCCTCCACTTT.